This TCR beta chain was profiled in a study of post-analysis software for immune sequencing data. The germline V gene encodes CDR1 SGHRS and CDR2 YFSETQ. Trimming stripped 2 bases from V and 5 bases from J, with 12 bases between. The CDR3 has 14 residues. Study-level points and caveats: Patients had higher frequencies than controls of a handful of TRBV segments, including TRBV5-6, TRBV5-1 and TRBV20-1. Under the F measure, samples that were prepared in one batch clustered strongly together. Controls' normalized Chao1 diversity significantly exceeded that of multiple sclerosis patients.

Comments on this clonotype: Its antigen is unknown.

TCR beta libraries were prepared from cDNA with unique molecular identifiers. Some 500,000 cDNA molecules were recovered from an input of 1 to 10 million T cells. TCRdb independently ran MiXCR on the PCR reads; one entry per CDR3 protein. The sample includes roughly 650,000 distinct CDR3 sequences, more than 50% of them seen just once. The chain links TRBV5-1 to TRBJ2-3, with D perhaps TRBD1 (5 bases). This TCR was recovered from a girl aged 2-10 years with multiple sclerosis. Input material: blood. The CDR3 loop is CASSLEKGIDTQYF. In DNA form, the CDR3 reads TGCGCCAGCAGCTTAGAGAAGGGGATAGATACGCAGTATTTT.